This entry concerns a single T cell receptor (beta chain). Its specificity is unknown. The donors comprised healthy bone marrow donors. Germline V gives CDR1 LNHDA, CDR2 SQIVND (reference sequence). The CDR3 covers 18 residues. With V trimmed by 2 bases and J by 4 bases, 10 bases remained unmatched. The data were taken from a study of cytomegalovirus exposure and HLA in healthy donors. At the level of the study: Inside one of the first data releases sat 75 million to 100 million unique TCRs taken from HLA-typed donors.

Study-level findings and limits: The classifier reportedly diagnosed cytomegalovirus status with high specificity and sensitivity.

The study ran its PCR with 60 Vbeta and 13 Jbeta primers. Data came from immunoSEQ multiplex PCR; TCRdb stores just in-frame clones and leaves some out. The sample shows more than 150,000 clones, 79% of them seen only once. This clonotype was sampled from a girl aged 10 to 17 in good health and CMV-seropositive. Sequenced input: PBMCs. This rearrangement joins TRBV19 to TRBJ2-1; 11 nucleotides align to TRBD1. The CDR3 reads CASSIIGTGGTRYNEQFF. Here the CDR3 DNA reads TGTGCCAGTAGTATAATTGGGACAGGGGGGACTAGATACAATGAGCAGTTCTTC.